This is a list of T cell receptor beta chains from one sample in a study of T-cell memory formation after mild COVID-19. TCRdb reprocessed the 5' RACE reads via MiXCR and lists one record per CDR3 protein. The table records more than 300,000 distinct CDR3 sequences, more than 20% of them present only once. The sample was PBMCs or a T cell subset sorted from them (not recorded which). All receptors come from a man between 18 and 29 years old who had mild COVID-19 (a few samples of this study predate the infection). Cell type and time point are not known. Each CDR3 is given with its conserved first and last residue. D genes are given only for firm matches. Some rows have no size entry. The others give once, few or many, or a class for an expanded clone.

TRBJ2-5,TRBD1,TRBV7-6,.,CASSSRQGHQETQYF,TGTGCCAGCAGCTCCCGACAGGGGCACCAAGAGACCCAGTACTTC
TRBJ1-2,.,TRBV4-3,many,CASSQGGGREFVSYTF,TGCGCCAGCAGCCAAGGGGGGGGCAGGGAGTTTGTGAGCTACACCTTC
TRBJ2-1,TRBD2,TRBV6-2/TRBV6-3,few,CASSDPTSGGRQFF,TGTGCCAGCAGCGACCCGACTAGCGGGGGCCGCCAGTTCTTC
TRBJ1-6,.,TRBV20-1,few,CSAERQEYSYNSPLHF,TGCAGTGCAGAACGACAGGAATACTCCTATAATTCACCCCTCCACTTT
TRBJ2-7,.,TRBV6-6,many,CASRGAGGPTYEQYF,TGTGCCAGCAGGGGGGCGGGCGGGCCCACCTACGAGCAGTACTTC
TRBJ1-3,.,TRBV20-1,few,CSARGVSRSSGNTIYF,TGCAGTGCTCGAGGGGTGAGCCGAAGCTCTGGAAACACCATATATTTT
TRBJ2-5,.,TRBV5-6,.,CASSFGWETQYF,TGTGCCAGCAGCTTCGGCTGGGAGACCCAGTACTTC
TRBJ1-6,TRBD1,TRBV5-5,few,CASSLPGQLNSPLHF,TGTGCCAGCAGCTTACCGGGACAGCTAAATTCACCCCTCCACTTT
TRBJ2-1,.,TRBV30,.,CAWSRRKNEQFF,TGTGCCTGGAGTCGTCGGAAGAATGAGCAGTTCTTC
TRBJ1-5,.,TRBV12-3/TRBV12-4,.,CASRGDDHQPQHF,TGTGCCAGCAGGGGGGACGACCATCAGCCCCAGCATTTT
TRBJ1-1,TRBD1,TRBV7-8,.,CASSSQGVENTEAFF,TGTGCCAGCAGCTCACAGGGGGTCGAGAACACTGAAGCTTTCTTT
TRBJ2-7,TRBD1,TRBV5-1,.,CASSSSGTGSYEQYF,TGCGCCAGCAGCTCGTCCGGGACAGGGTCTTACGAGCAGTACTTC
TRBJ2-7,.,TRBV11-2,few,CASSLYALDAFSYEKYF,TGTGCCAGCAGCTTATATGCCTTAGATGCTTTCTCCTACGAGAAGTACTTC
TRBJ1-1,.,TRBV6-6,few,CAGSRGTEAFF,TGTGCGGGATCGAGGGGCACTGAAGCTTTCTTT
TRBJ1-4,.,TRBV7-2,many,CASSPLHLRGEKLFF,TGTGCCAGCAGCCCGTTACACCTCCGAGGGGAAAAACTGTTTTTT
TRBJ2-4,.,TRBV27,few,CASSSYWEVNIQYF,TGTGCCAGCAGCAGTTATTGGGAGGTAAACATTCAGTACTTC